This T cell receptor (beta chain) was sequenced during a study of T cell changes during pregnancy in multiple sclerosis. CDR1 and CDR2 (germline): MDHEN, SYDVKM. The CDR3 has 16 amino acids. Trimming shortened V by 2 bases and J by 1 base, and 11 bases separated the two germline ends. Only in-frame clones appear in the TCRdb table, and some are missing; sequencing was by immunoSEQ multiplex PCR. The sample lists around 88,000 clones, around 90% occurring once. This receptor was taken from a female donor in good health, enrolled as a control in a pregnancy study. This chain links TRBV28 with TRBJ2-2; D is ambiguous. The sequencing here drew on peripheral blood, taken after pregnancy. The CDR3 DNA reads TGTGCCAGCAGTTTACGAGGAAGGCGGAACACCGGGGAGCTGTTTTTT. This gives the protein CASSLRGRRNTGELFF.